The clone carrying this T cell receptor beta chain was recorded many times. Its antigen is not identified. This record belongs to a study of T cells after yellow fever vaccination. Germline CDR1 reads MDHEN; CDR2 reads SYDVKM. The CDR3 is made up of 15 amino acids. The V end was cut by 5 bases, the J end by 4 bases, with 12 bases between. Whole-study findings and limits: FACS-sorted repertoires could harbor abundant contaminating bulk-population clonotypes. Booster samples showed a return of most primary-vaccination clones (roughly 96% CD4, about 85% CD8).

The authors made TCR cDNA by 5'RACE template switching, adding a universal primer site and UMIs. TCRdb analysed the 5' RACE reads with MiXCR anew, one entry per CDR3 protein. The table lists about 580,000 distinct CDR3 sequences, about a sixth of them singletons. The starting material was PBMCs, obtained 5 days after the first yellow fever vaccination. This receptor was identified in a man aged 18 to 35 who received the YFV17D yellow fever vaccine. V usage is TRBV28 and J usage is TRBJ1-6, with no clear D. CDR3 in amino acids: CASSLTGGYNSPLHF. The CDR3 nucleotides read TGTGCCAGCAGTCTAACGGGAGGGTATAATTCACCCCTCCACTTT.